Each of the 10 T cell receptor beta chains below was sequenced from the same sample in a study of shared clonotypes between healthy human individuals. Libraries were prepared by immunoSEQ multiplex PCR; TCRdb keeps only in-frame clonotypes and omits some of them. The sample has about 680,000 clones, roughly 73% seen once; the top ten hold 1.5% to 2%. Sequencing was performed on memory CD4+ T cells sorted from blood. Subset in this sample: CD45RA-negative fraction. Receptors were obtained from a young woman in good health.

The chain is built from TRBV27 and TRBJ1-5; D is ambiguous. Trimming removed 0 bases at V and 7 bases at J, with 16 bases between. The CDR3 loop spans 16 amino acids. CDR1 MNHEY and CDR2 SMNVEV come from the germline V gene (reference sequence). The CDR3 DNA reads TGTGCCAGCAGTTTATCGAATCGGGTAATGGGGCAGCCCCAGCATTTT. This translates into CASSLSNRVMGQPQHF.

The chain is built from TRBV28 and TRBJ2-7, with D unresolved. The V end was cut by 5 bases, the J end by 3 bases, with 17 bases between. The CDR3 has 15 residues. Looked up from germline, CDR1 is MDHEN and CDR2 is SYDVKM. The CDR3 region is CASSPRPGSGYEQYF. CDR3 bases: TGTGCCAGCAGTCCACGACCCGGCTCGGGCTACGAGCAGTACTTC.

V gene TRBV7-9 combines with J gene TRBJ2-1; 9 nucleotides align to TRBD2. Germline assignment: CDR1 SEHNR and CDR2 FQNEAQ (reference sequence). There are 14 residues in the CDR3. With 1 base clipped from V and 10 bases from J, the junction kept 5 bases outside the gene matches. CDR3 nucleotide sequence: TGTGCCAGCAGCTTAGTGGCGCGGGAGGGCGAGCAGTTCTTC. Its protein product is CASSLVAREGEQFF.

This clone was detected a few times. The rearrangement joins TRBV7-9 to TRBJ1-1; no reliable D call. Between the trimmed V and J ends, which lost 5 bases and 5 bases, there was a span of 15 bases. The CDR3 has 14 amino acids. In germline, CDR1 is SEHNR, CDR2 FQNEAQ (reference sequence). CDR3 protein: CASSIGLEGTEAFF. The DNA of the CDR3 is TGTGCCAGCAGCATAGGTCTCGAGGGAACTGAAGCTTTCTTT.

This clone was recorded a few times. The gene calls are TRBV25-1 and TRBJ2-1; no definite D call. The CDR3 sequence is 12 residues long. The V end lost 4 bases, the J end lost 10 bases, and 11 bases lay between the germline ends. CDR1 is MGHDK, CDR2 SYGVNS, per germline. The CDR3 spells CASSVLGPEQFF. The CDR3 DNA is TGTGCCAGCAGTGTCCTCGGTCCCGAGCAGTTCTTC.

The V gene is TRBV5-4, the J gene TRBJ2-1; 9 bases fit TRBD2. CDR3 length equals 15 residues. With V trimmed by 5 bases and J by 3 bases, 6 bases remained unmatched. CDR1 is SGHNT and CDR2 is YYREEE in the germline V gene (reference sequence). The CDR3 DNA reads TGTGCCAGCAGTCCTAGACTAGCGGACTACAATGAGCAGTTCTTC. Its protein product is CASSPRLADYNEQFF.

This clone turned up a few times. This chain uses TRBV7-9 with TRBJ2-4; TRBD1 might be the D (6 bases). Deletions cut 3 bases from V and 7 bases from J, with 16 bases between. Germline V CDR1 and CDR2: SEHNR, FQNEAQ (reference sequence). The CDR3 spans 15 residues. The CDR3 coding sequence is TGTGCCAGCAGCTTGATACAGGGAGATAGGAACATTCAGTACTTC. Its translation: CASSLIQGDRNIQYF.

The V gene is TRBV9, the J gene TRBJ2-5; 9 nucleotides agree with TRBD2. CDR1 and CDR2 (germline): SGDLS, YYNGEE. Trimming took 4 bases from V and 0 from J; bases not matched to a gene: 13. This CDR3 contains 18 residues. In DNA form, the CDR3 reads TGTGCCAGCAGCCCGAGGGGGGCGGCTAGCGGGAACCAAGAGACCCAGTACTTC. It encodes CASSPRGAASGNQETQYF.

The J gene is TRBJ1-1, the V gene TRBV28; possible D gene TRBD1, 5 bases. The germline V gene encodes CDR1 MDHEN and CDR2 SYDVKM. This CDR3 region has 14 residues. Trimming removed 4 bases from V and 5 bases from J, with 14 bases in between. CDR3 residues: CASSWGSGWTEAFF. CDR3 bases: TGTGCCAGCAGTTGGGGGTCGGGTTGGACTGAAGCTTTCTTT.

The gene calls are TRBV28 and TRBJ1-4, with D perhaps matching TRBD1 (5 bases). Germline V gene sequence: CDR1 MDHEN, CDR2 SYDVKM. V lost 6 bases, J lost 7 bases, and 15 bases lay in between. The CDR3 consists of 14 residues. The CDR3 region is CASSPSGGGEKLFF. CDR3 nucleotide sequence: TGTGCCAGCAGCCCCTCCGGGGGTGGTGAAAAACTGTTTTTT.